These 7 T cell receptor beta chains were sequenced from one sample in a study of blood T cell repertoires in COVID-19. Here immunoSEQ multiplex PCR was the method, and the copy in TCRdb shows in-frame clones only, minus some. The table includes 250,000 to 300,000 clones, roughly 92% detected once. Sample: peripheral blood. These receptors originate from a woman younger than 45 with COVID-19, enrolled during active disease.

The CDR3 sequence: CASRRSQVNTEAFF. The CDR3 region has the DNA TGTGCCAGCAGAAGGTCGCAGGTTAACACTGAAGCTTTCTTT. J is TRBJ1-1 and V is TRBV6-5; D is unclear. CDR3 length equals 14 residues. V lost 6 bases and J lost 2, with 13 bases in between. Germline loops: CDR1 MNHEY, CDR2 SVGAGI.

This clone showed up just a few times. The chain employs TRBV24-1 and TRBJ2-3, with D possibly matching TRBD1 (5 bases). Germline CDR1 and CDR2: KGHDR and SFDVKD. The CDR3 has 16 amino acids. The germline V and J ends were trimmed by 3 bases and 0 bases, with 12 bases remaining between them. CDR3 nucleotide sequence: TGTGCCACCAGTGATCCCAGACAGTCTAGCACAGATACGCAGTATTTT. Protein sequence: CATSDPRQSSTDTQYF.

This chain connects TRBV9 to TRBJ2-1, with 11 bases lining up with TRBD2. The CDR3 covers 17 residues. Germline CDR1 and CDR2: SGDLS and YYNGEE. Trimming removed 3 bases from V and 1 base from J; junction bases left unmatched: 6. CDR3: CASSGRLAGTSYNEQFF. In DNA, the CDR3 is TGTGCCAGCAGCGGGAGACTAGCGGGGACGTCCTACAATGAGCAGTTCTTC.

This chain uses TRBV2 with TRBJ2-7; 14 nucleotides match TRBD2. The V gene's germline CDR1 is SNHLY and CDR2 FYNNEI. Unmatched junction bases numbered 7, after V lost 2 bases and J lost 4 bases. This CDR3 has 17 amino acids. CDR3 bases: TGTGCCAGCAGTGAACCCCCGGGACTAGCGGGAGAATACGAGCAGTACTTC. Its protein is CASSEPPGLAGEYEQYF.

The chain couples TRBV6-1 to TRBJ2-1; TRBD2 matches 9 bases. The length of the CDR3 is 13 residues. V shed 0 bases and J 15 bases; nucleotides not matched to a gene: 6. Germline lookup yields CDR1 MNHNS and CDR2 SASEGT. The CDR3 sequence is CASSEARGGALFF. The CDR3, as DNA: TGTGCCAGCAGTGAAGCGCGCGGGGGGGCCTTGTTCTTC.

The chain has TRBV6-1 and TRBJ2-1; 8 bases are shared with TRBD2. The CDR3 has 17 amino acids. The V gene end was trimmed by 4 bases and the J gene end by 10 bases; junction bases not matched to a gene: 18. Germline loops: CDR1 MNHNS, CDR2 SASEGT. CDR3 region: CASSGSAETSDLAEQFF. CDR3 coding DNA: TGTGCCAGCAGTGGGTCTGCGGAGACTAGCGATCTGGCCGAGCAGTTCTTC.

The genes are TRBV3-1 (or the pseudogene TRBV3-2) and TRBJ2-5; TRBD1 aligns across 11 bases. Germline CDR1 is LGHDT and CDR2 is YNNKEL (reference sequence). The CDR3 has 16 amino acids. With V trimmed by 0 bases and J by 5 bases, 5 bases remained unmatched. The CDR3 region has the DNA TGTGCCAGCAGCCAAGATACCGGACAGGGGGCCGAGACCCAGTACTTC. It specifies CASSQDTGQGAETQYF.